A selection of T cell receptor beta chains follows, all from one sample in a study of metastatic and nonmetastatic thyroid tumors. TCRdb reanalyzed the PCR reads with MiXCR. The table shows roughly 71,000 clones, with roughly 18% occurring only once. Sequenced: blood. The receptor source for this set is a female donor with papillary thyroid cancer or a benign thyroid nodule (not recorded which). Some clones in this sample may be carry-over from other donors' samples. CDR3s include the opening cysteine and the closing phenylalanine or tryptophan. D genes are given only for firm matches. Clone sizes are given selectively: once, few, many, or a class where the clone is expanded.

len: 15; v_gene: TRBV7-9; abundance: NA; d_gene: NA; j_gene: TRBJ1-2; CDR3aa: CASSVERVTNYGYTF; CDR3nt: TGTGCCAGCAGCGTCGAGCGGGTGACGAACTATGGCTACACCTTC
len: 12; v_gene: TRBV5-1; abundance: NA; d_gene: NA; j_gene: TRBJ2-7; CDR3aa: CASSPGVYEQYF; CDR3nt: TGCGCCAGCAGCCCGGGGGTCTACGAGCAGTACTTC
len: 14; v_gene: TRBV29-1; abundance: many; d_gene: NA; j_gene: TRBJ2-7; CDR3aa: CSGPVHSGPYEQYF; CDR3nt: TGCAGCGGACCGGTGCATTCTGGCCCCTACGAGCAGTACTTC
len: 13; v_gene: TRBV19; abundance: many; d_gene: NA; j_gene: TRBJ2-2; CDR3aa: CATKALTTGELFF; CDR3nt: TGTGCCACAAAAGCACTTACCACCGGGGAGCTGTTTTTT
len: 16; v_gene: TRBV6-5; abundance: few; d_gene: NA; j_gene: TRBJ2-7; CDR3aa: CASSLRQFRRTYEQYF; CDR3nt: TGTGCCAGCAGTTTACGTCAGTTCAGGCGAACCTACGAGCAGTACTTC
len: 15; v_gene: TRBV28; abundance: NA; d_gene: TRBD1; j_gene: TRBJ1-2; CDR3aa: CASSPGTEGSYGYTF; CDR3nt: TGTGCCAGCAGTCCCGGGACAGAAGGGAGCTATGGCTACACCTTC
len: 17; v_gene: TRBV11-1; abundance: NA; d_gene: NA; j_gene: TRBJ2-7; CDR3aa: CASSLYGTPGHGNEQYF; CDR3nt: TGTGCCAGCAGCTTATACGGGACCCCGGGACACGGTAACGAGCAGTACTTC
len: 15; v_gene: TRBV12-5; abundance: medium-sized; d_gene: NA; j_gene: TRBJ2-6; CDR3aa: CASGLGHSGANVLTF; CDR3nt: TGTGCTAGTGGTTTGGGACACTCTGGGGCCAACGTCCTGACTTTC
len: 14; v_gene: TRBV20-1; abundance: many; d_gene: TRBD1; j_gene: TRBJ1-2; CDR3aa: CSASGQGAFYGYTF; CDR3nt: TGCAGTGCTAGTGGACAGGGGGCTTTCTATGGCTACACCTTC
len: 16; v_gene: TRBV6-2/TRBV6-3; abundance: NA; d_gene: TRBD1; j_gene: TRBJ1-1; CDR3aa: CASSHDREKIYTEAFF; CDR3nt: TGTGCCAGCAGTCATGACAGGGAGAAAATTTACACTGAAGCTTTCTTT
len: 15; v_gene: TRBV28; abundance: few; d_gene: NA; j_gene: TRBJ2-2; CDR3aa: CASSLCTANTGELFF; CDR3nt: TGTGCCAGCAGTTTATGTACAGCGAACACCGGGGAGCTGTTTTTT
len: 14; v_gene: TRBV10-2; abundance: few; d_gene: NA; j_gene: TRBJ2-1; CDR3aa: CASSEARSPPPRFF; CDR3nt: TGCGCCAGCAGTGAGGCGAGGTCCCCCCCCCCCCGGTTCTTC
len: 13; v_gene: TRBV30; abundance: many; d_gene: NA; j_gene: TRBJ2-7; CDR3aa: CAWSGDGLREQYF; CDR3nt: TGTGCCTGGAGTGGGGACGGGTTACGCGAGCAGTACTTC
len: 16; v_gene: TRBV11-1; abundance: many; d_gene: TRBD2; j_gene: TRBJ2-3; CDR3aa: CASSFGFSGSTDTQYF; CDR3nt: TGTGCCAGCAGCTTCGGCTTCAGCGGGAGTACAGATACGCAGTATTTT
len: 15; v_gene: TRBV19; abundance: many; d_gene: TRBD1; j_gene: TRBJ1-2; CDR3aa: CASSPGTVPNYGYTF; CDR3nt: TGTGCCAGTAGTCCTGGGACAGTACCTAACTATGGCTACACCTTC
len: 14; v_gene: TRBV30; abundance: many; d_gene: NA; j_gene: TRBJ2-7; CDR3aa: CAWSSGAETYEQYF; CDR3nt: TGTGCCTGGAGTTCGGGGGCGGAGACCTACGAGCAGTACTTC
len: 14; v_gene: TRBV28; abundance: many; d_gene: NA; j_gene: TRBJ2-1; CDR3aa: CASKARTSYNEQFF; CDR3nt: TGTGCCTCTAAGGCGCGAACCAGCTACAATGAGCAGTTCTTC
len: 17; v_gene: TRBV9; abundance: many; d_gene: NA; j_gene: TRBJ2-7; CDR3aa: CASSVFPSRRPAYEQYF; CDR3nt: TGTGCCAGCAGCGTATTCCCCAGTCGGAGGCCTGCCTACGAGCAGTACTTC
len: 13; v_gene: TRBV28; abundance: NA; d_gene: NA; j_gene: TRBJ1-5; CDR3aa: CASSLAGGQPQHF; CDR3nt: TGTGCCAGCAGTTTGGCGGGGGGACAGCCCCAGCATTTT
len: 15; v_gene: TRBV11-2; abundance: NA; d_gene: TRBD2; j_gene: TRBJ2-1; CDR3aa: CASSLGLADDNEQFF; CDR3nt: TGTGCCAGCAGCTTAGGACTAGCGGATGACAATGAGCAGTTCTTC
len: 18; v_gene: TRBV20-1; abundance: once; d_gene: TRBD2; j_gene: TRBJ2-3; CDR3aa: CSARAAVGGGRAKDTQYF; CDR3nt: TGCAGTGCTAGAGCCGCGGTCGGTGGGGGGAGGGCCAAAGATACGCAGTATTTT
len: 14; v_gene: TRBV5-1; abundance: many; d_gene: NA; j_gene: TRBJ2-7; CDR3aa: CASSSSWDGTGQYF; CDR3nt: TGCGCCAGCAGCTCTTCCTGGGACGGCACGGGGCAGTACTTC
len: 14; v_gene: TRBV27; abundance: few; d_gene: NA; j_gene: TRBJ1-2; CDR3aa: CASSPDGTNYGYTF; CDR3nt: TGTGCCAGCAGTCCGGACGGGACTAACTATGGCTACACCTTC
len: 14; v_gene: TRBV3-1; abundance: NA; d_gene: NA; j_gene: TRBJ2-5; CDR3aa: CASSHTLAVETQYF; CDR3nt: TGTGCCAGCAGTCATACCCTGGCCGTTGAGACCCAGTACTTC
len: 18; v_gene: TRBV6-5; abundance: NA; d_gene: TRBD2; j_gene: TRBJ2-2; CDR3aa: CASSPYSAGVMSTGELFF; CDR3nt: TGTGCCAGCAGTCCTTATTCAGCGGGAGTTATGAGCACCGGGGAGCTGTTTTTT
len: 14; v_gene: TRBV30; abundance: once; d_gene: TRBD1; j_gene: TRBJ2-2; CDR3aa: CACYWTGRGGELFF; CDR3nt: TGTGCCTGTTACTGGACAGGGCGGGGTGGGGAGCTGTTTTTT
len: 12; v_gene: TRBV28; abundance: many; d_gene: NA; j_gene: TRBJ1-5; CDR3aa: CASRPAGQPQHF; CDR3nt: TGTGCCAGCAGACCGGCCGGCCAGCCCCAGCATTTT
len: 13; v_gene: TRBV7-2; abundance: many; d_gene: NA; j_gene: TRBJ2-5; CDR3aa: CASSLGRRETQYF; CDR3nt: TGTGCCAGCAGCTTAGGCAGGAGGGAGACCCAGTACTTC
len: 13; v_gene: TRBV18; abundance: NA; d_gene: NA; j_gene: TRBJ2-7; CDR3aa: CASSPGDSYEQYF; CDR3nt: TGTGCCAGCTCACCAGGGGACTCCTACGAGCAGTACTTC
len: 13; v_gene: TRBV30; abundance: medium-sized; d_gene: TRBD1; j_gene: TRBJ2-7; CDR3aa: CAYPTGVIGEQYF; CDR3nt: TGTGCCTACCCGACAGGGGTGATTGGCGAGCAGTACTTC
len: 15; v_gene: TRBV11-2; abundance: many; d_gene: NA; j_gene: TRBJ2-2; CDR3aa: CASSLLPSVTGELFF; CDR3nt: TGTGCCAGCAGCTTATTGCCTAGCGTGACCGGGGAGCTGTTTTTT
len: 16; v_gene: TRBV6-4; abundance: many; d_gene: TRBD2; j_gene: TRBJ2-1; CDR3aa: CASSAWGLAGYNEQFF; CDR3nt: TGTGCCAGCAGTGCATGGGGACTAGCGGGTTACAATGAGCAGTTCTTC
len: 14; v_gene: TRBV6-1; abundance: many; d_gene: TRBD1; j_gene: TRBJ2-7; CDR3aa: CASSQDRGNHEQYF; CDR3nt: TGTGCCAGCAGCCAGGACAGGGGGAACCACGAGCAGTACTTC
len: 16; v_gene: TRBV14; abundance: NA; d_gene: NA; j_gene: TRBJ1-3; CDR3aa: CASSQGIANPGNTIYF; CDR3nt: TGTGCCAGCAGCCAAGGCATAGCGAATCCTGGAAACACCATATATTTT
len: 18; v_gene: TRBV3-1; abundance: many; d_gene: NA; j_gene: TRBJ2-6; CDR3aa: CASSPTRPREYGANVLTF; CDR3nt: TGTGCCAGCAGCCCTACTAGACCCCGGGAATATGGGGCCAACGTCCTGACTTTC
len: 13; v_gene: TRBV27; abundance: many; d_gene: TRBD1; j_gene: TRBJ2-7; CDR3aa: CASSGTGGFEQYF; CDR3nt: TGTGCCTCATCCGGGACAGGGGGCTTCGAGCAGTACTTC